Sequencing of this T cell receptor (beta chain) was carried out in a study of early T cells in non-severe SARS-CoV-2 infection. Germline V gene lookup returns CDR1 ENHRY and CDR2 SYGVKD. The CDR3 loop spans 12 amino acids. V gave up 10 bases and J gave up 4 bases, with 12 bases separating them. Study-wide points: Matching with VDJdb favored anti-spike CD8 responses (missing private and CD4 specificities).

Individual cDNA molecules were tagged with unique molecular identifiers, the study reported. From the 5' RACE reads, TCRdb called clonotypes with MiXCR, one entry per CDR3 protein. The sample lists 45,000 to 70,000 distinct CDR3 sequences, about 7.7% occurring once. A note on this clonotype: As yet, its antigen is unknown.

This chain joins TRBV10-3 and TRBJ2-3; D call uncertain. The material sequenced was whole blood, taken at baseline. This TCR was sampled from an adult who was a healthcare worker with PCR-confirmed SARS-CoV-2 infection or an uninfected control (not recorded which). The CDR3 DNA reads TGTGCCACCGCCGCCTCGCCAGATACGCAGTATTTT. Amino acids: CATAASPDTQYF.